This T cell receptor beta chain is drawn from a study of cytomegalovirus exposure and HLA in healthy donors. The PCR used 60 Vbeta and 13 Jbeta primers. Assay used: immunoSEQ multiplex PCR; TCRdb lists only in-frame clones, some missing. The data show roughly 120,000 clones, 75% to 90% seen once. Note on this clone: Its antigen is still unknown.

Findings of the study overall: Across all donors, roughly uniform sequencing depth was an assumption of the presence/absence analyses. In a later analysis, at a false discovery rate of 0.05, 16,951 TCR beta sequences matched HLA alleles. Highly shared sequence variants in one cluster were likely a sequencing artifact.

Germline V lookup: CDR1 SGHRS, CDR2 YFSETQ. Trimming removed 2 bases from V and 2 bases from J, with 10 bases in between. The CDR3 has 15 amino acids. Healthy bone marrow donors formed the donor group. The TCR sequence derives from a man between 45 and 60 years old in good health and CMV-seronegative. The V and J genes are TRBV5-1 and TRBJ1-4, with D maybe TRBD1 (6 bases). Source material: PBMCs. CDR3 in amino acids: CASSFQGLTNEKLFF. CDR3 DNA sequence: TGCGCCAGCAGCTTTCAGGGGCTCACTAATGAAAAACTGTTTTTT.